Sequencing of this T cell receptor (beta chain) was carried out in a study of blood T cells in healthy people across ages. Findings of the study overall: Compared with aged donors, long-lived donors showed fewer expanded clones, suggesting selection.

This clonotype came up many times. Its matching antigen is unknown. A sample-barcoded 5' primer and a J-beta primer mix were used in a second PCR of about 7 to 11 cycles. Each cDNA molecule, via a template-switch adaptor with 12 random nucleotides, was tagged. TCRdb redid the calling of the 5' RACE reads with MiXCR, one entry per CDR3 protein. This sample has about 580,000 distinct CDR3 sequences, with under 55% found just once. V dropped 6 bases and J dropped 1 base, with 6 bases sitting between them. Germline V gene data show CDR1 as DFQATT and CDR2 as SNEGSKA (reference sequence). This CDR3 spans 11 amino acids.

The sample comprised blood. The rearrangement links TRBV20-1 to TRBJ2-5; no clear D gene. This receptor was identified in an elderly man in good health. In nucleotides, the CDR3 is TGCAGTGCCAACCCCCAAGAGACCCAGTACTTC. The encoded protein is CSANPQETQYF.